The next 23 T cell receptor beta chains were all read from a single sample in a study of shared clonotypes between healthy human individuals. Repertoires were generated with immunoSEQ multiplex PCR, while TCRdb's copy carries only in-frame clones and drops some. The table lists about 1 million clones, about three quarters of them singletons. Sequencing was done on a sample of memory CD4+ T cells sorted from blood. Described subset: CD45RA-negative fraction. These receptors were collected from a man aged 18 to 30 in good health.

This clone appeared a single time. The chain uses TRBV5-4 and TRBJ2-7; tentatively, D is TRBD1 or TRBD2 (5 bases each). The CDR3 is made up of 13 amino acids. The V end was cut by 0 bases, the J end by 5 bases, with 9 bases between. Germline V gene sequence: CDR1 SGHNT, CDR2 YYREEE (reference sequence). Written as DNA, the CDR3 is TGTGCCAGCAGCTTGGGAGGGGAAAACGAGCAGTACTTC. Protein product: CASSLGGENEQYF.

This rearrangement joins TRBV6-1 to TRBJ1-1; perhaps TRBD1 as D (5 bases). The germline V and J ends were trimmed by 6 bases and 5 bases, with 16 bases remaining between them. The CDR3 loop spans 14 amino acids. Germline CDR1 reads MNHNS; CDR2 reads SASEGT. CDR3 nucleotides: TGTGCCAGCAGCCAAACCGACAGCGGGACTGAAGCTTTCTTT. Amino acid sequence: CASSQTDSGTEAFF.

J is TRBJ1-6 and V is TRBV5-1; D is perhaps TRBD1 (6 bases). This CDR3 comprises 16 residues. The germline V and J ends were trimmed by 4 bases and 9 bases, with 20 bases remaining between them. The germline V gene has CDR1 SGHRS and CDR2 YFSETQ. In DNA form, the CDR3 reads TGCGCCAGCAGCCCTACGGGGGCCGGGGCTCTTTCACCCCTCCACTTT. It codes for CASSPTGAGALSPLHF.

The chain carries TRBV7-9 and TRBJ1-1, with D hard to call. This CDR3 is 14 amino acids long. The V end lost 1 base, the J end lost 0 bases, and 6 bases lay between the germline ends. CDR1 is SEHNR and CDR2 is FQNEAQ in the germline V gene (reference sequence). The chain's CDR3 is CASSLGGMNTEAFF. In DNA form, the CDR3 reads TGTGCCAGCAGCTTAGGTGGCATGAACACTGAAGCTTTCTTT.

V usage is TRBV10-3 and J usage is TRBJ2-5, with TRBD2 matching 7 bases. The CDR3 sequence is 12 residues long. The J segment lost 4 bases and the V segment lost 4 bases, leaving 0 bases of the junction unmatched. From germline, CDR1 is ENHRY and CDR2 SYGVKD. CDR3 sequence reads: CAISVAGETQYF. CDR3 sequence (DNA): TGTGCCATCAGTGTAGCGGGAGAGACCCAGTACTTC.

This clone was recorded a few times. This chain uses TRBV5-1 with TRBJ2-1; D is unclear. The CDR3 has 15 residues. Trimming stripped 0 bases from V and 1 base from J, with 8 bases between. Germline assignment: CDR1 SGHRS and CDR2 YFSETQ. The CDR3 region has the DNA TGCGCCAGCAGCTTGGCCTTAAGTTCCTACAATGAGCAGTTCTTC. The encoded protein is CASSLALSSYNEQFF.

This sequence joins TRBV5-1 and TRBJ2-6, with D unclear. The CDR3 spans 15 residues. The germline V gene has CDR1 SGHRS and CDR2 YFSETQ. With 4 bases removed from V and 0 bases from J, the gap between germline ends came to 8 bases. The CDR3 is CASSVRSSGANVLTF. CDR3 DNA sequence: TGCGCCAGCAGCGTACGGAGCTCTGGGGCCAACGTCCTGACTTTC.

V gene TRBV13 combines with J gene TRBJ2-2; 9 bases line up with TRBD1. The germline CDR1 and CDR2 sequences are PRHDT and FYEKMQ (reference sequence). There are 16 residues in the CDR3. After removal of 5 bases from V and 4 bases from J, the junction contained 8 bases not matched to a gene. The CDR3 DNA reads as TGTGCCAGCAGCACCCGGGACAGGGTGATCACCGGGGAGCTGTTTTTT. The encoded protein is CASSTRDRVITGELFF.

The chain uses TRBV9 and TRBJ2-3, with TRBD2 matching 8 bases. This CDR3 is 16 amino acids long. The germline V gene has CDR1 SGDLS and CDR2 YYNGEE. V shed 0 bases and J 0 bases; nucleotides not matched to a gene: 3. In nucleotides, the CDR3 is TGTGCCAGCAGCGTAGCGGGGGGGACTAGCACAGATACGCAGTATTTT. Its protein is CASSVAGGTSTDTQYF.

This chain links TRBV19 with TRBJ2-1; maybe TRBD2 (6 bases). The CDR3 has 14 amino acids. V was clipped by 4 bases and J by 5 bases, with 12 bases between them. Germline CDR1 is LNHDA and CDR2 is SQIVND (reference sequence). The CDR3 loop reads CASSTGLYNNEQFF. The DNA for the CDR3 is TGTGCCAGTAGTACGGGACTCTATAACAATGAGCAGTTCTTC.

This chain links TRBV7-9 with TRBJ1-1, with 10 bases that match TRBD1. The length of the CDR3 is 13 residues. Germline CDR1 and CDR2: SEHNR and FQNEAQ (reference sequence). V shed 5 bases, J shed 11 bases, and the junction held 8 bases outside the gene matches. CDR3 in DNA: TGTGCCAGCAGCCCGGGACAGGGGTTAGAGGCTTTCTTT. Encoded protein: CASSPGQGLEAFF.

The V call is TRBV11-2, the J call TRBJ2-3; D is possibly TRBD2 (7 bases). Germline V CDR1 and CDR2: SGHAT, FQNNGV. V was trimmed by 1 base and J by 1 base, leaving 9 bases between them. CDR3 length equals 15 residues. The CDR3 is CASSLGGGRTDTQYF. CDR3 DNA sequence: TGTGCCAGCAGCTTAGGGGGGGGCCGCACAGATACGCAGTATTTT.

This clone occurred once. The chain employs TRBV28 and TRBJ1-4; 8 bases align to TRBD1. Germline values: CDR1 MDHEN, CDR2 SYDVKM. The CDR3 totals 16 residues. V lost 2 bases to trimming and J lost 5 bases; unmatched junction nucleotides: 7. Here the CDR3 DNA reads TGTGCCAGCAGTTTACGAGGACAGGGTGGGAATGAAAAACTGTTTTTT. It is translated as CASSLRGQGGNEKLFF.

V gene TRBV30 combines with J gene TRBJ2-2, with D perhaps being TRBD1 or TRBD2 (5 bases each). Trimming shortened V by 5 bases and J by 3 bases, and 16 bases separated the two germline ends. Germline values: CDR1 GTSNPN, CDR2 SVGIG (reference sequence). This CDR3 has 15 amino acids. Here the CDR3 DNA reads TGTGCCTGGGGTCGGTGGGGGACCGACACCGGGGAGCTGTTTTTT. This encodes CAWGRWGTDTGELFF.

The V gene is TRBV5-6, the J gene TRBJ2-5; 10 positions agree with TRBD2. V trimming: 1 base; J trimming: 7 bases; junction bases outside the gene matches: 7. In germline, CDR1 is SGHDT, CDR2 YYEEEE. This CDR3 region has 15 residues. The CDR3 bases are TGTGCCAGCAGCTTGTTAGCGGGAGGCCGAGGGACCCAGTACTTC. It encodes CASSLLAGGRGTQYF.

The CDR3, as DNA: TGTGCCAGTAGTAGGTCCGGGACGGCACTCTATGGCTACACCTTC. Translated: CASSRSGTALYGYTF. J is TRBJ1-2 and V is TRBV19; TRBD1 might be the D (5 bases). With 4 bases removed from V and 4 bases from J, the gap between germline ends came to 16 bases. Germline CDR1 and CDR2: LNHDA and SQIVND (reference sequence). The CDR3 is made up of 15 amino acids. The complete variable domain, with remaining parts taken from reference TRBV19 and TRBJ1-2, reads DGGITQSPKYLFRKEGQNVTLSCEQNLNHDAMYWYRQDPGQGLRLIYYSQIVNDFQKGDIAEGYSVSREKKESFPLTVTSAQKNPTAFYLCASSRSGTALYGYTFGSGTRLTVV.

The chain uses TRBV5-1 and TRBJ2-2; 15 nucleotides match TRBD2. CDR1 SGHRS and CDR2 YFSETQ come from the germline V gene. V trimming: 5 bases; J trimming: 1 base; junction bases outside the gene matches: 6. The length of the CDR3 is 18 residues. The CDR3 reads CASSYGTSGRRNTGELFF. In nucleotides, the CDR3 is TGCGCCAGCAGTTATGGGACTAGCGGGAGGCGGAACACCGGGGAGCTGTTTTTT.

The V and J genes are TRBV21-1 and TRBJ1-2. TRBV21-1 is termed a pseudogene. The CDR3 loop spans 16 amino acids. CDR3 region: CASRSTGEGTNYGYTF. CDR3 coding DNA: TGTGCCAGCAGATCTACAGGGGAGGGGACTAACTATGGCTACACCTTC.

Note on this clone: In the same sample, other DNA sequences code for this CDR3. This chain connects TRBV18 to TRBJ2-7; tentatively, D is TRBD1 (6 bases). Per the germline V gene, CDR1 is KGHSH and CDR2 is LQKENI. V was shortened by 2 bases and J by 2 bases, with 7 bases between the two germline ends. The CDR3 is 13 amino acids. CDR3 amino acids: CASSPGGPYEQYF. DNA for the CDR3: TGTGCCAGCTCACCAGGGGGCCCCTACGAGCAGTACTTC.

Concerning this clone itself: A far larger clone is only one base removed, so a read error is likely. Other nucleotide sequences from this sample produce the same CDR3. The rearrangement joins TRBV7-2 to TRBJ2-2, with D perhaps TRBD2 (5 bases). The CDR3 spans 16 residues. CDR1 and CDR2 (germline): SGHTA, FQGNSA. The ends were cut back, 9 bases at V and 7 bases at J, with 24 bases in the middle. CDR3 sequence: CASRDTPGGVGGELFF. CDR3 sequence (DNA): TGTGCCAGTAGAGACACCCCCGGAGGAGTTGGCGGGGAGCTGTTTTTT.

The chain has TRBV6-1 and TRBJ1-1; weak D call: TRBD1 (5 bases). Germline values: CDR1 MNHNS, CDR2 SASEGT. V dropped 2 bases and J dropped 3 bases, with 10 bases sitting between them. The CDR3 extends over 14 amino acids. In DNA form, the CDR3 reads TGTGCCAGCAGTGAACAGGGCAGATACACTGAAGCTTTCTTT. Amino acids: CASSEQGRYTEAFF.

This chain uses TRBV6-5 with TRBJ2-1; perhaps TRBD1 as D (6 bases). Germline CDR1 MNHEY, CDR2 SVGAGI. There are 13 residues in the CDR3. V was cut by 6 bases and J by 5 bases, with 11 bases left in between. As DNA, the CDR3 is TGTGCCAGCAGATCAACAGGGAACAATGAGCAGTTCTTC. Translating it yields CASRSTGNNEQFF.

This clone appeared a single time. The chain carries TRBV5-1 and TRBJ1-1, with D perhaps TRBD1 (5 bases). Trimming cost V 6 bases and J 0 bases, with 12 bases left between them. The CDR3 has 14 residues. Per the germline V gene, CDR1 is SGHRS and CDR2 is YFSETQ. The CDR3 loop is CASIDSDMNTEAFF. The CDR3, as DNA: TGCGCCAGCATAGACAGCGACATGAACACTGAAGCTTTCTTT. Variable domain in full (rest from reference TRBV5-1 and TRBJ1-1): KAGVTQTPRYLIKTRGQQVTLSCSPISGHRSVSWYQQTPGQGLQFLFEYFSETQRNKGNFPGRFSGRQFSNSRSEMNVSTLELGDSALYLCASIDSDMNTEAFFGQGTRLTVV.